This T cell receptor (beta chain) was documented in a study of beta chain features in type 1 diabetes. Study-level information: All samples yielded around 98 million examined sorted cells.

The authors took one heparinised blood draw, averaging roughly 100 mL, from each donor. Sorting of CD4+ naive, central memory, regulatory and stem cell-like memory cells was performed via CD45RO/CCR7/CD25/CD127/CD95/CD27. Study-level findings and limits: Among all four CD4+ subsets, Type 1 diabetes patients had TCRB CDR3s that were moderately but significantly shorter.

The CDR3 has 13 amino acids. Looked up from germline, CDR1 is SGDLS and CDR2 is YYNGEE. The V and J ends lost 7 bases and 0 bases respectively, with 10 bases between them. The isolated RNA, all of it, was reverse transcribed, so expressed TCRB transcripts were what got sequenced. Method: immunoSEQ multiplex PCR; TCRdb's copy keeps in-frame clones and lacks some. The sample lists more than 300,000 clones, 8.5% to 10% seen once, with 0.45% to 0.65% in the top ten. This clone has a handful of counts. Antigen: not known. Sequencing used central memory CD4+ T cells from blood. The rearrangement joins TRBV9 to TRBJ1-1; D is perhaps TRBD1 (6 bases). This TCR came from a man aged 25-45 years with type 1 diabetes. The CDR3: CASGGAMNTEAFF. The CDR3 nucleotides are TGTGCCAGCGGGGGGGCAATGAACACTGAAGCTTTCTTT.